The clone carrying this T cell receptor beta chain qualifies as medium-sized (0.01 to 0.1%). Its antigen is unidentified. These data belong to a study of a mutant IDH1 vaccine in newly diagnosed glioma. Time point defined: week 23, last vaccination. Vaccination used 300 ug of mutant IDH1 20-mer peptide per dose, with topical imiquimod. V lost 7 bases and J lost 2, with 14 bases in between. The length of the CDR3 is 14 residues. Germline V gene data show CDR1 as SGHAT and CDR2 as FQNNGV. Method: immunoSEQ multiplex PCR; TCRdb's copy keeps in-frame clones and lacks some. The sample holds approximately 39,000 clones, roughly 79% seen once.

V is TRBV11-2 and J is TRBJ1-2, with D possibly being TRBD1 (5 bases). Source: PBMCs, taken from a glioma patient whose treatment included an IDH1 peptide vaccine. The receptor comes from a man aged 35-49 years with glioma. The chain's CDR3 is CASTPAGRNYGYTF. The CDR3 coding sequence is TGTGCCAGCACCCCTGCGGGACGGAACTATGGCTACACCTTC.